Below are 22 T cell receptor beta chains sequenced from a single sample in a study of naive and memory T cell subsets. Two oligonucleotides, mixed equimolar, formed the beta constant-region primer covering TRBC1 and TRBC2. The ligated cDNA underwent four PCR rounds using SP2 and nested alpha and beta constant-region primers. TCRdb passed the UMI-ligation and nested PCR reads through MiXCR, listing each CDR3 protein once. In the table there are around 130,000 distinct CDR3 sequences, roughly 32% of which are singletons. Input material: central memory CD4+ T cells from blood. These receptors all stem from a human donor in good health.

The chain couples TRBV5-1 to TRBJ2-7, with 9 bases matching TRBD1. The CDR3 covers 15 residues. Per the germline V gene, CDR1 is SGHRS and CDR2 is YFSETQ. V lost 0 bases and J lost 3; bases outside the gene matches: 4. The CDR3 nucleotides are TGCGCCAGCAGCTTGGTACCGGACAGGGGCTACGAGCAGTACTTC. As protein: CASSLVPDRGYEQYF.

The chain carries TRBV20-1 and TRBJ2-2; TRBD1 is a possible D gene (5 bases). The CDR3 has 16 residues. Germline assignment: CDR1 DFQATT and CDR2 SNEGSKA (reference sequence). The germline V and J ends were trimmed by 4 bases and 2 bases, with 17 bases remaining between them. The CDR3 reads CSANRMDTPNTGELFF. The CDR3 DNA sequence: TGCAGTGCTAACCGAATGGACACACCTAACACCGGGGAGCTGTTTTTT.

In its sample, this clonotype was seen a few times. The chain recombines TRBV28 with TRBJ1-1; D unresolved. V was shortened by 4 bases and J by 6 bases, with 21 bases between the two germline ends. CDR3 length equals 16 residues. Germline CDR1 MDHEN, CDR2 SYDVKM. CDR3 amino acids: CASSSPEVSRLPEAFF. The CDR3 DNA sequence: TGTGCCAGCAGTTCTCCGGAGGTGAGTCGGTTGCCTGAAGCTTTCTTT. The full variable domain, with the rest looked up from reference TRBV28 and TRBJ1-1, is DVKVTQSSRYLVKRTGEKVFLECVQDMDHENMFWYRQDPGLGLRLIYFSYDVKMKEKGDIPEGYSVSREKKERFSLILESASTNQTSMYLCASSSPEVSRLPEAFFGQGTRLTVV.

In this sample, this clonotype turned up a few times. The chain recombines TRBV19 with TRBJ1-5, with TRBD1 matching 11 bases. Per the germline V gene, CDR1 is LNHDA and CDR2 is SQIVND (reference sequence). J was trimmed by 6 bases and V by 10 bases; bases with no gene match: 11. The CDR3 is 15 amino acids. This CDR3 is CATKPRGTGGQPQHF. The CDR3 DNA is TGTGCCACCAAACCGCGCGGGACAGGGGGTCAGCCCCAGCATTTT.

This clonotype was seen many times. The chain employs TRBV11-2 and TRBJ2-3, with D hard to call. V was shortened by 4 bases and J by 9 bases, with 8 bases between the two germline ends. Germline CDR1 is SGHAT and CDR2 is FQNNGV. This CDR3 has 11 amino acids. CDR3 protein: CASSSTATQYF. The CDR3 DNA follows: TGTGCCAGCAGCTCGACCGCGACGCAGTATTTT.

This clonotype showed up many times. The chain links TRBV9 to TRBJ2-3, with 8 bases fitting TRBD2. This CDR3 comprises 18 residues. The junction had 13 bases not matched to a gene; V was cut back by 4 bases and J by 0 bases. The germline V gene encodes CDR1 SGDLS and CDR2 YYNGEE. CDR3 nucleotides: TGTGCCAGCAGCCCGAGGATAGCGGGACACCTTAGCACAGATACGCAGTATTTT. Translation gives CASSPRIAGHLSTDTQYF.

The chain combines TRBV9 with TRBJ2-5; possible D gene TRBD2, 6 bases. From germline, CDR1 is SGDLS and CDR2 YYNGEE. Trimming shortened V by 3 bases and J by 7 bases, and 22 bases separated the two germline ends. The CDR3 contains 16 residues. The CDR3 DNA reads TGTGCCAGCAGCGGCGCCTCTAGCGCCGGCCGGGGGACCCAGTACTTC. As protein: CASSGASSAGRGTQYF.

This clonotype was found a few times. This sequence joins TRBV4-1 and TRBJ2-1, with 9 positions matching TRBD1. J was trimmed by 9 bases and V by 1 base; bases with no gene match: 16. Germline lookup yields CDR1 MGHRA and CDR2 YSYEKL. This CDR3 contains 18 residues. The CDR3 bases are TGCGCCAGCAGCCAAGTTGGTACAAGGGGACAGGGAAGGGTTGAGCAGTTCTTC. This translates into CASSQVGTRGQGRVEQFF.

The CDR3 coding sequence is TGCAGCGTCCACAGAATAGGGGGTGAGACCCAGTACTTC. Its translation: CSVHRIGGETQYF. The chain recombines TRBV29-1 with TRBJ2-5, with a tentative D call TRBD1 (6 bases). This CDR3 has 13 amino acids. Germline assignment: CDR1 SQVTM and CDR2 ANQGSEA. Trimming removed 6 bases from V and 5 bases from J, with 16 bases in between.

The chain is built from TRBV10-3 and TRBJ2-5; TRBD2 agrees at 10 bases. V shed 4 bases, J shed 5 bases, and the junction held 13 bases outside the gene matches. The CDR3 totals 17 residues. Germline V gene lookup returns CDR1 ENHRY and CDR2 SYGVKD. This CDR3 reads CAISGASGSEKGETQYF. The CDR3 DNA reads TGTGCCATCAGTGGGGCTAGCGGGAGCGAAAAGGGGGAGACCCAGTACTTC.

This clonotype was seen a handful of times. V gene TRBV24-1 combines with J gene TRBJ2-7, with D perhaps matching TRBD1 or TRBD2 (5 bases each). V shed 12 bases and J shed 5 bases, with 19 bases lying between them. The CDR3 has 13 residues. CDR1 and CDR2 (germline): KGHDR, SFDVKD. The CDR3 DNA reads TGTGCCTCTCTGCAGACAGTGGAGGACGAGCAGTACTTC. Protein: CASLQTVEDEQYF.

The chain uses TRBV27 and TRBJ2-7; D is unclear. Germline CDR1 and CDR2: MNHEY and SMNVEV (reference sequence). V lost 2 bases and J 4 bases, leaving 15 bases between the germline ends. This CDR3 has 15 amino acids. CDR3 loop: CASSLGPSAIYEQYF. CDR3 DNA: TGTGCCAGCAGTTTAGGACCATCAGCCATATACGAGCAGTACTTC.

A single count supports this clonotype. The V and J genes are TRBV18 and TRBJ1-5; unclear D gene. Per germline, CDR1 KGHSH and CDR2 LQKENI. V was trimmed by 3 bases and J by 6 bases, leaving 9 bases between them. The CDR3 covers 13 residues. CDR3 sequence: CASSPGGLQPQHF. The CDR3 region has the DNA TGTGCCAGCTCACCGGGAGGGCTTCAGCCCCAGCATTTT.

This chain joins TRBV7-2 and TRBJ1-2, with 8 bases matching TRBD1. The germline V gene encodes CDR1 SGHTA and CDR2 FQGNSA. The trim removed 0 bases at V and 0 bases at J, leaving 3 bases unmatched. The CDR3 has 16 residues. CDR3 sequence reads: CASSLAGTGPNYGYTF. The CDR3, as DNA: TGTGCCAGCAGCTTAGCGGGGACAGGCCCTAACTATGGCTACACCTTC.

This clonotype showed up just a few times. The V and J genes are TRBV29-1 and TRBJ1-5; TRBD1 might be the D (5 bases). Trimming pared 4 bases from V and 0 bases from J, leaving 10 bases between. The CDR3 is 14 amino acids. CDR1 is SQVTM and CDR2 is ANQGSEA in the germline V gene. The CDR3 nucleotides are TGCAGCGTTGGGGACGGGTATAGCAATCAGCCCCAGCATTTT. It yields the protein CSVGDGYSNQPQHF.

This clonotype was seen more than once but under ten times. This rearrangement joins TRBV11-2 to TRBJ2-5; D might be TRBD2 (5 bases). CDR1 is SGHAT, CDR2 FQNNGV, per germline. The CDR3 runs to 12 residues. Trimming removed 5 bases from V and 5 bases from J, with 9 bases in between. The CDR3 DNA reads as TGTGCCAGCAGCCTCTCGGGGGAGACCCAGTACTTC. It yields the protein CASSLSGETQYF.

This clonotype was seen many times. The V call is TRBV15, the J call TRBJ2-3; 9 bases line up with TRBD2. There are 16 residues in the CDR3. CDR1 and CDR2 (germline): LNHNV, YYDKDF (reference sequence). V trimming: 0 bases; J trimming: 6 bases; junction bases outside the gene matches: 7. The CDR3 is CATSRDLAGGPDTQYF. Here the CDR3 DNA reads TGTGCCACCAGCAGAGATCTGGCGGGAGGGCCGGATACGCAGTATTTT.

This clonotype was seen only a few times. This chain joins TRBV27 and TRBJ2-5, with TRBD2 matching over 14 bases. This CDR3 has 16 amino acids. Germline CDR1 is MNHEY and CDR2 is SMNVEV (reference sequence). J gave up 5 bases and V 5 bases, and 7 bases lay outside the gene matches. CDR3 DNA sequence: TGTGCCAGCAGTCCCCGGGGACTAGCGGGAGTTGAGACCCAGTACTTC. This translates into CASSPRGLAGVETQYF.

CDR3 residues: CASRDSFHQETQYF. In nucleotides, the CDR3 is TGTGCCAGCAGGGACAGCTTTCACCAAGAGACCCAGTACTTC. This chain links TRBV12-3 or TRBV12-4 with TRBJ2-5, with D possibly TRBD1 on 6 matching bases. This CDR3 spans 14 amino acids. The V end lost 6 bases, the J end lost 0 bases, and 11 bases lay between the germline ends.

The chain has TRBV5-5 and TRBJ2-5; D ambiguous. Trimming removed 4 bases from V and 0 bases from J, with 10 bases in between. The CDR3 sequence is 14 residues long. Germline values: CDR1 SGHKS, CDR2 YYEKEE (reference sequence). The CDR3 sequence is CASSTGSNQETQYF. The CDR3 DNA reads TGTGCCAGCAGCACCGGCAGCAACCAAGAGACCCAGTACTTC.

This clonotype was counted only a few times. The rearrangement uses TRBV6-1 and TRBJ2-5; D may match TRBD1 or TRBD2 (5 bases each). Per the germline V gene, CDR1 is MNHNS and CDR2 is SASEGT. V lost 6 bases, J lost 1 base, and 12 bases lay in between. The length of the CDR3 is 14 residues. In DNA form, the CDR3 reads TGTGCCAGCAGCATCGGGACGTCCCAAGAGACCCAGTACTTC. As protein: CASSIGTSQETQYF.

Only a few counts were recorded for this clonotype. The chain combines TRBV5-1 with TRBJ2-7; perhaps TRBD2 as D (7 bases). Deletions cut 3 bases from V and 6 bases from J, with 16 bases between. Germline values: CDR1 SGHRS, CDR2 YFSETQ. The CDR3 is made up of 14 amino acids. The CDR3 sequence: CASSWGGTSREQYF. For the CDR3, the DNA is TGCGCCAGCAGCTGGGGGGGGACAAGTCGCGAGCAGTACTTC.